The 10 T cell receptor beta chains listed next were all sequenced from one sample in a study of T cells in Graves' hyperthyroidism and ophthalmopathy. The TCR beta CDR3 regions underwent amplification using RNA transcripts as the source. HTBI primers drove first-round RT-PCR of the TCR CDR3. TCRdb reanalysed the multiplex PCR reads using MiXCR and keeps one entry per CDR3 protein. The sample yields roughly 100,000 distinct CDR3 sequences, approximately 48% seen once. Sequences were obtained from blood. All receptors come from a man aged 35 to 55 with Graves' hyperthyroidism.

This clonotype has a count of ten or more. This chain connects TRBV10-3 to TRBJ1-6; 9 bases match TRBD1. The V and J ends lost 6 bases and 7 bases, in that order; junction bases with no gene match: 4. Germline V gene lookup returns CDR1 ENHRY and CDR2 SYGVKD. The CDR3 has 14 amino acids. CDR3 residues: CAIRPGQGNSPLHF. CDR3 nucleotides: TGTGCCATCAGGCCGGGACAGGGAAATTCACCCCTCCACTTT.

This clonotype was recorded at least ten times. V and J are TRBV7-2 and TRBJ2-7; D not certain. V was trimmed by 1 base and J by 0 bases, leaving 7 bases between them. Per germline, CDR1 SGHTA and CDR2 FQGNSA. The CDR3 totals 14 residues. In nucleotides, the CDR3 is TGTGCCAGCAGCTTAGGGCCAAGCTCCTACGAGCAGTACTTC. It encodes CASSLGPSSYEQYF.

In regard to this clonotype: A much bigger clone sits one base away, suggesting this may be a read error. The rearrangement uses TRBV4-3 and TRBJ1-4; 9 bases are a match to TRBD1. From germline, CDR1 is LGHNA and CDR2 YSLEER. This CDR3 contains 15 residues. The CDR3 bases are TGCGCCAGCAGCCAAGAGGACAGGGGAAATGGAAAACTGTTTTTT. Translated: CASSQEDRGNGKLFF.

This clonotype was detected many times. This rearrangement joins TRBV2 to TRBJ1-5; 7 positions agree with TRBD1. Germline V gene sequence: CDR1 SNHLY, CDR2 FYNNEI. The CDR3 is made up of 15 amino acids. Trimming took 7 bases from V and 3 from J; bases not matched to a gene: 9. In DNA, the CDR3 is TGTGCCAGCACCTATCAGGGGGGGACCAATCAGCCCCAGCATTTT. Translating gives CASTYQGGTNQPQHF.

Written as DNA, the CDR3 is TGTGCCACCAGCAGAGAAGGCGGGGGGGCCGATGAGACCCAGTACTTC. Its translation: CATSREGGGADETQYF. The chain combines TRBV15 with TRBJ2-5, with 9 bases fitting TRBD2. The ends lost 0 bases at V and 5 bases at J; junction bases unmatched: 7. The germline CDR1 and CDR2 sequences are LNHNV and YYDKDF (reference sequence). The CDR3 is 16 amino acids.

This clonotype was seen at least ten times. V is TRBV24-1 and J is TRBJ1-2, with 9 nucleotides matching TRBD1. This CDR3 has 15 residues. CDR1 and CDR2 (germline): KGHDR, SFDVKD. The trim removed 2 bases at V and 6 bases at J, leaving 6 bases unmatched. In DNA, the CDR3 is TGTGCCACCAGTGATTCAGCCGGGACAGGGCATGGCTACACCTTC. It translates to CATSDSAGTGHGYTF.

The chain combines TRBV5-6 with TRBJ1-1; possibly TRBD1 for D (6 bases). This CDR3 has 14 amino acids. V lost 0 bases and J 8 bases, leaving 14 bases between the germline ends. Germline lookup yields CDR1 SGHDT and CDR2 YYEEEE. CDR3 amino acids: CASSLDREETEAFF. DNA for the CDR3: TGTGCCAGCAGCTTGGACAGGGAGGAAACGGAAGCTTTCTTT.

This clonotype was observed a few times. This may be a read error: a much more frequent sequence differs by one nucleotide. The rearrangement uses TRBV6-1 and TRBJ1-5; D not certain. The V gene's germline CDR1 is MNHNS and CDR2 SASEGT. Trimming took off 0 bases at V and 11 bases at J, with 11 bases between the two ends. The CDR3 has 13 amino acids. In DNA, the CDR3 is TGTGCCAGCAGTGAAGCCCCTGGGGAGGCCCAGCATTTT. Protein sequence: CASSEAPGEAQHF.

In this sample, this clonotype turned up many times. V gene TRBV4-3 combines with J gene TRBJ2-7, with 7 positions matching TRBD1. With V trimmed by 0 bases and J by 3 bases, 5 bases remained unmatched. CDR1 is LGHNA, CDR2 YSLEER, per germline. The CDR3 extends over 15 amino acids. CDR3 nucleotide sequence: TGCGCCAGCAGCCAAGACAGGGGGATGGGCTACGAGCAGTACTTC. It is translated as CASSQDRGMGYEQYF.

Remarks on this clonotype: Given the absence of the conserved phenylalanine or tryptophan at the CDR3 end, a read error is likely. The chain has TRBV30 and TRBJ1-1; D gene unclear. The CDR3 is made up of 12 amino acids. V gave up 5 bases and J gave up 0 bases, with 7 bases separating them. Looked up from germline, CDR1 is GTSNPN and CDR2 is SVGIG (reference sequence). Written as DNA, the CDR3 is TGTGCCTGGGGGGAGATGAACACTGAAGCTTTCGTT. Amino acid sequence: CAWGEMNTEAFV.